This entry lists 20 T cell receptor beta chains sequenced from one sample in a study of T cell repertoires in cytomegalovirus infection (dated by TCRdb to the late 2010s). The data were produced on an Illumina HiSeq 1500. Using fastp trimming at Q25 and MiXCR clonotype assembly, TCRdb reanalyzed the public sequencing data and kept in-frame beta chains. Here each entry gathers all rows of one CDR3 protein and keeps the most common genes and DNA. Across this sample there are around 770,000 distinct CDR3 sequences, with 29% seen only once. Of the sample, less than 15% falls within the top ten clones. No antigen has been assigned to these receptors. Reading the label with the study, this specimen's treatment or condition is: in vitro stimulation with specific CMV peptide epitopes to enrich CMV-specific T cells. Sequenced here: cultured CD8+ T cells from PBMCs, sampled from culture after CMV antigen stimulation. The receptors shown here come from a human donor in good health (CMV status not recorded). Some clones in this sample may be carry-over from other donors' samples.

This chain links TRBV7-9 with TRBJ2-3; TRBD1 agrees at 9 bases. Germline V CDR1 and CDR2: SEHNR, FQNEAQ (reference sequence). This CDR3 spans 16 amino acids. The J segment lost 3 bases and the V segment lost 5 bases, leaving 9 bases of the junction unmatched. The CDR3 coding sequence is TGTGCCAGCAGCCCGGTCGGGACAGGGATAACAGATACGCAGTATTTT. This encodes CASSPVGTGITDTQYF.

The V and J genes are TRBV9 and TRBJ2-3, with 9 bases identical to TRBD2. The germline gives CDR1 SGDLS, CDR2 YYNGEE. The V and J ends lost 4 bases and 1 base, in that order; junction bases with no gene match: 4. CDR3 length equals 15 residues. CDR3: CASSSSGAGTDTQYF. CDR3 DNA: TGTGCCAGCAGCTCTAGCGGGGCTGGCACAGATACGCAGTATTTT.

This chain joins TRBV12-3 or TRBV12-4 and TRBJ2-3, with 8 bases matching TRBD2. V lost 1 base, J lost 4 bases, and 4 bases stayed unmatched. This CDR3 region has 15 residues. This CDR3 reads CASSLEVGGADTQYF. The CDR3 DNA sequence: TGTGCCAGCAGTTTAGAGGTCGGGGGGGCAGATACGCAGTATTTT.

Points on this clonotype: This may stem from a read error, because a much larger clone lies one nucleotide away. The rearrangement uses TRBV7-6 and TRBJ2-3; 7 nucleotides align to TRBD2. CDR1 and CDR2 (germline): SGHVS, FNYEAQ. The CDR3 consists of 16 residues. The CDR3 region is CVSSLEGYGGTDTQYF. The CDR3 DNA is TGTGTCAGCAGCTTGGAGGGCTACGGGGGGACAGATACGCAGTATTTT.

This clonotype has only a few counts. The CDR3 region has the DNA TGTGCCAGCACCAAAGACCGGAGATATCTGAGGGGGGAATCCTACAATGAGCAGTTCTTC. It specifies CASTKDRRYLRGESYNEQFF. The rearrangement joins TRBV13 to TRBJ2-1, with D possibly called TRBD1 or TRBD2 (6 bases each). CDR3 size: 20 residues. Trimming left V 7 bases short and J 1 base short, with 29 bases between. CDR1 and CDR2 (germline): PRHDT, FYEKMQ (reference sequence). The entire variable domain, with the rest obtained from reference TRBV13 and TRBJ2-1, is as follows: AAGVIQSPRHLIKEKRETATLKCYPIPRHDTVYWYQQGPGQDPQFLISFYEKMQSDKGSIPDRFSAQQFSDYHSELNMSSLELGDSALYFCASTKDRRYLRGESYNEQFFGPGTRLTVL.

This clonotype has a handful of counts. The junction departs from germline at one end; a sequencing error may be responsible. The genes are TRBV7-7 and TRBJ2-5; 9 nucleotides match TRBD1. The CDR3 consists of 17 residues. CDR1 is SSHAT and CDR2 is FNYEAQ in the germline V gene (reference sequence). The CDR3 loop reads CASSLGFSGTGKETQYF. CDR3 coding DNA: TGTGCTAGCAGCTTAGGTTTTTCGGGGACAGGGAAAGAGACCCAGTACTTC.

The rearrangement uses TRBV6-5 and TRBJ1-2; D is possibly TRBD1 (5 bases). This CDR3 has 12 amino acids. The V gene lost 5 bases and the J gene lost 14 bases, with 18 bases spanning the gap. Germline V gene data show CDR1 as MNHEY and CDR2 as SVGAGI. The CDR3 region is CASSRTGVEGTF. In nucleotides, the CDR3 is TGTGCCAGCAGTCGCACAGGCGTGGAGGGGACCTTC.

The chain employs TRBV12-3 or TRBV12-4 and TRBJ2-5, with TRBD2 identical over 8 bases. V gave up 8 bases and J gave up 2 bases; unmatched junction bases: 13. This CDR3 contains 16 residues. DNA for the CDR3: TGTGCCAGCCGCGGGGGTAGCGGGACGTTGCAAGAGACCCAGTACTTC. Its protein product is CASRGGSGTLQETQYF.

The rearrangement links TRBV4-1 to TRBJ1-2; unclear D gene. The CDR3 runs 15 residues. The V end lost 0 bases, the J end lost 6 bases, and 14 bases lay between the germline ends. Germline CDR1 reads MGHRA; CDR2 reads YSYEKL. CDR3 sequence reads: CASSQDLPGSNGYTF. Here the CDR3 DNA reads TGCGCCAGCAGCCAAGATCTCCCAGGATCCAATGGCTACACCTTC.

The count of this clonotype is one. This CDR3 is CASSQEGLVATDTQYF. For the CDR3, the DNA is TGCGCCAGCAGCCAAGAGGGACTAGTAGCCACAGATACGCAGTATTTT. This chain links TRBV4-3 with TRBJ2-3, with 8 bases aligning to TRBD2. Germline CDR1 reads LGHNA; CDR2 reads YSLEER. The trim removed 0 bases at V and 2 bases at J, leaving 4 bases unmatched. The CDR3 contains 16 residues.

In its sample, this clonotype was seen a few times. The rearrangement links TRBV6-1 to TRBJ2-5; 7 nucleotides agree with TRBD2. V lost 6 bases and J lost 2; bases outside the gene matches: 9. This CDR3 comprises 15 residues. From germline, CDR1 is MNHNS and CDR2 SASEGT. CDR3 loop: CASRPRDYIQETQYF. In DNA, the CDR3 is TGTGCCAGCAGACCCCGGGACTACATACAAGAGACCCAGTACTTC.

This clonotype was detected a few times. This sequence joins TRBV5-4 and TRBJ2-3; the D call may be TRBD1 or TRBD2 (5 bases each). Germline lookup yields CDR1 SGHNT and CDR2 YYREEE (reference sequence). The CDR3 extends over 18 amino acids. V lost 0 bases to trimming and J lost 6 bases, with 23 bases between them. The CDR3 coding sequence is TGTGCCAGCAGCTTGGATCGAGCAGCGGACAAACCTCTTGATACGCAGTATTTT. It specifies CASSLDRAADKPLDTQYF.

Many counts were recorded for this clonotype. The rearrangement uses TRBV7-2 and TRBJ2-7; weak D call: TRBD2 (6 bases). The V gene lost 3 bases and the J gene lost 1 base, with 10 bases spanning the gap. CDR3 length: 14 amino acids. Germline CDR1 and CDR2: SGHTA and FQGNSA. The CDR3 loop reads CASSFDSGSYEQYF. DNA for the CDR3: TGTGCCAGCAGCTTTGATAGCGGTTCCTACGAGCAGTACTTC.

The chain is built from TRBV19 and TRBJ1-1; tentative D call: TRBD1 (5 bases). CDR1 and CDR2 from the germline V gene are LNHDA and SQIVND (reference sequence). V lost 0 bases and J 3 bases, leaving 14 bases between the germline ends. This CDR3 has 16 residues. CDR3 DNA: TGTGCCAGTAGTATAGAGGGGCAGGGAACAGACACTGAAGCTTTCTTT. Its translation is CASSIEGQGTDTEAFF.

The CDR3 protein is CASSHGTDQPQHF. DNA of the CDR3: TGCGCCAGCAGCCACGGGACAGATCAGCCCCAGCATTTT. The rearrangement joins TRBV4-1 to TRBJ1-5; 7 bases match TRBD1. The CDR3 contains 13 residues. The V and J ends lost 3 bases and 5 bases, in that order; junction bases with no gene match: 1. The germline V gene has CDR1 MGHRA and CDR2 YSYEKL.

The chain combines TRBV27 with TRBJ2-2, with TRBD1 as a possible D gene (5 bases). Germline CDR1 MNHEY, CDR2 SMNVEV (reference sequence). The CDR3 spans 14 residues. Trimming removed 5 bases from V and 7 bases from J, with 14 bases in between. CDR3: CASSIRQSGGELFF. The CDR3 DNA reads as TGTGCCAGCAGTATCCGACAGTCTGGCGGGGAGCTGTTTTTT.

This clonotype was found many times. Written as DNA, the CDR3 is TGCAGTGCTAGAGAGGCCGGGACAGTCTATGGCTACACCTTC. Its protein product is CSAREAGTVYGYTF. The chain is built from TRBV20-1 and TRBJ1-2, with 7 bases aligning to TRBD1. The CDR3 is 14 amino acids. Per the germline V gene, CDR1 is DFQATT and CDR2 is SNEGSKA (reference sequence). The trim removed 0 bases at V and 4 bases at J, leaving 5 bases unmatched.

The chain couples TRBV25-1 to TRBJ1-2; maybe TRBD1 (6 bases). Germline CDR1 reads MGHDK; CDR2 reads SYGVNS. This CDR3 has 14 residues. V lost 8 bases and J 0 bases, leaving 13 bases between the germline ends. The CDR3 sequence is CASFGQGPNYGYTF. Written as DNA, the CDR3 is TGTGCCAGCTTTGGCCAGGGGCCTAACTATGGCTACACCTTC.

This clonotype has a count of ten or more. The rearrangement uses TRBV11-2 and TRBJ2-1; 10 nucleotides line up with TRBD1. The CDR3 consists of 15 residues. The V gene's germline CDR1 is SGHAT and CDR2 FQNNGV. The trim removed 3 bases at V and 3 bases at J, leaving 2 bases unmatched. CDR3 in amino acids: CASSLDRGYYNEQFF. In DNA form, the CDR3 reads TGTGCCAGCAGCTTGGACAGGGGGTACTACAATGAGCAGTTCTTC.

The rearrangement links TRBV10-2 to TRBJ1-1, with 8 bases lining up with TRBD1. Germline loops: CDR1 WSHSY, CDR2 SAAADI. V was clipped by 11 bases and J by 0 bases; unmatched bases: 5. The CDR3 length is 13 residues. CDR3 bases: TGCGCCGGAAGGACAGGGATGAACACTGAAGCTTTCTTT. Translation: CAGRTGMNTEAFF.